This TCR beta chain was captured by sequencing in a study of T cell responses to AZD1222 COVID-19 vaccine. Sequencing was performed with immunoSEQ multiplex PCR; in TCRdb, only in-frame clones are kept and a portion is missing. The sample lists roughly 140,000 clones; approximately 89% were seen once. The CDR3 runs 15 residues. Germline trimming cut 5 bases from V and 0 bases from J; bases unmatched to any gene: 3. The germline V gene encodes CDR1 SGHTA and CDR2 FQGNSA. The sample was peripheral blood, taken on day 0 of AZD1222 vaccination. This receptor was obtained from an adult in good health. J is TRBJ1-3 and V is TRBV7-2; 8 nucleotides align to TRBD1. The CDR3 loop reads CASSRTGNSGNTIYF. CDR3 bases: TGTGCCAGCAGCCGGACAGGGAACTCTGGAAACACCATATATTTT. The whole variable domain, filled in from reference TRBV7-2 and TRBJ1-3, reads GAGVSQSPSNKVTEKGKDVELRCDPISGHTALYWYRQSLGQGLEFLIYFQGNSAPDKSGLPSDRFSAERTGGSVSTLTIQRTQQEDSAVYLCASSRTGNSGNTIYFGEGSWLTVV.